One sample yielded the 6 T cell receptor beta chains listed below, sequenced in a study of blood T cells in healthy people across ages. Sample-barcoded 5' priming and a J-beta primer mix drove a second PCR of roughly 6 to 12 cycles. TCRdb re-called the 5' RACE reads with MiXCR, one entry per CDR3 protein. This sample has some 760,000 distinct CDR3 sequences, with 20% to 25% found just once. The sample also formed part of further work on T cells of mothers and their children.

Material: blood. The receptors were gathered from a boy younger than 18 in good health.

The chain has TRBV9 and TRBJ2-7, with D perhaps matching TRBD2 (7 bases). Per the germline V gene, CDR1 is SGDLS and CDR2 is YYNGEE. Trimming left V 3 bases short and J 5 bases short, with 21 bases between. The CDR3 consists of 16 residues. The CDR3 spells CASSAWGGGFEDEQYF. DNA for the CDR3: TGTGCCAGCAGCGCCTGGGGGGGCGGGTTTGAGGACGAGCAGTACTTC. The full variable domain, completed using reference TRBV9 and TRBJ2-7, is DSGVTQTPKHLITATGQRVTLRCSPRSGDLSVYWYQQSLDQGLQFLIQYYNGEERAKGNILERFSAQQFPDLHSELNLSSLELGDSALYFCASSAWGGGFEDEQYFGPGTRLTVT.

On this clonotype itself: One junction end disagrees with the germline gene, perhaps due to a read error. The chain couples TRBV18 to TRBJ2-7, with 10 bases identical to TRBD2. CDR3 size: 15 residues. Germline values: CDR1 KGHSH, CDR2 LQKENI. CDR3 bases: TGTGCCAGCGCACCAGGGCTAGCGGGAGTTTACGAGCAGTACTTC. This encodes CASAPGLAGVYEQYF.

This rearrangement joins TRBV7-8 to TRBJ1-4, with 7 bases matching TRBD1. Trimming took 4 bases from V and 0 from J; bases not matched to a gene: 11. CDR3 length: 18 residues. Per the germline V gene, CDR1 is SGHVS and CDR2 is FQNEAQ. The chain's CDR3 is CASSSRAGQIATNEKLFF. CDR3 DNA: TGTGCCAGCAGCTCTAGGGCGGGACAGATAGCAACTAATGAAAAACTGTTTTTT.

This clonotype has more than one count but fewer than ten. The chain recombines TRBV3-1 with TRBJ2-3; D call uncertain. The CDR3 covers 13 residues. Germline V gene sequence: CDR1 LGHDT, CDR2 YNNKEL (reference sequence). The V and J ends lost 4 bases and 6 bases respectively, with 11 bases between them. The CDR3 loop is CASSLNGYDTQYF. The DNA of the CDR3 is TGTGCCAGCAGCCTCAACGGTTATGATACGCAGTATTTT.

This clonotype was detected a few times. CDR3 residues: CASSYEGLDTYEQYF. The CDR3 bases are TGTGCCAGCAGTTATGAGGGACTGGATACCTACGAGCAGTACTTC. The chain uses TRBV6-5 and TRBJ2-7, with D maybe TRBD2 (6 bases). The CDR3 is made up of 15 amino acids. CDR1 MNHEY and CDR2 SVGAGI come from the germline V gene. V was pared by 3 bases and J by 2 bases, with 14 bases between.

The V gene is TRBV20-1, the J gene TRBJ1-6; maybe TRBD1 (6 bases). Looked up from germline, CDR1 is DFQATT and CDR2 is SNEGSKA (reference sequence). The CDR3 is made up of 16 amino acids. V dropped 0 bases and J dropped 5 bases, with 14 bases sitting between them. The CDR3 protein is CSARDLRTENNSPLHF. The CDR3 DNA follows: TGCAGTGCTAGAGATCTCAGGACAGAGAATAATTCACCCCTCCACTTT.